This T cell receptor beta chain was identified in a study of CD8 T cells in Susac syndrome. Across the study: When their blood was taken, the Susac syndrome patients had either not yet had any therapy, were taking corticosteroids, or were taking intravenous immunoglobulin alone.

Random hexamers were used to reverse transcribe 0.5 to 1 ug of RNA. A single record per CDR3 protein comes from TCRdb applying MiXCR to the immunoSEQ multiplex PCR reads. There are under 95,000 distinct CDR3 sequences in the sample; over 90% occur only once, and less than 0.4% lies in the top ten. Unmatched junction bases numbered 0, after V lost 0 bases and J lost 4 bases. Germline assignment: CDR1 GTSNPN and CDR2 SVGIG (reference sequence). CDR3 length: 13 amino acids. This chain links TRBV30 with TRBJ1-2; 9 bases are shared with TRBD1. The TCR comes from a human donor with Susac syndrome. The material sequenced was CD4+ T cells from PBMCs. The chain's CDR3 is CAWSVQGAYGYTF. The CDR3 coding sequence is TGTGCCTGGAGTGTACAGGGGGCCTATGGCTACACCTTC.